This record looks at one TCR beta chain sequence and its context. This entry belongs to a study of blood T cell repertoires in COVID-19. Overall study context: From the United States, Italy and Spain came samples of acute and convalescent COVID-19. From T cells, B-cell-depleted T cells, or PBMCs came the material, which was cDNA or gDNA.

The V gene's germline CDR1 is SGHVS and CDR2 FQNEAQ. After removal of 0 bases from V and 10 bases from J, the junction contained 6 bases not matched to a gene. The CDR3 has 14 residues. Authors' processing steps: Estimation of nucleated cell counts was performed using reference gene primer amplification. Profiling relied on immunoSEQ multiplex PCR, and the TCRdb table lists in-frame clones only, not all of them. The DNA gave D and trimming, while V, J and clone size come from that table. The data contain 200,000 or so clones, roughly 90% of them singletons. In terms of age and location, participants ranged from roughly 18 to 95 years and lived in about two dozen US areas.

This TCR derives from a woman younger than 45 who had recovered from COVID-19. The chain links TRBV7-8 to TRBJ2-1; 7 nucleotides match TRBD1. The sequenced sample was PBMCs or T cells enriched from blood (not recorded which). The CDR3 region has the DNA TGTGCCAGCAGCTTAGCCCCGACAGGGAACGAGCAGTTCTTC. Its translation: CASSLAPTGNEQFF.